This T cell receptor beta chain was sequenced during a study of T cell changes during pregnancy in multiple sclerosis. Profiled with immunoSEQ multiplex PCR; TCRdb holds only in-frame clones, not every one. This table holds around 24,000 clones, around nine tenths found once. Sequenced material: CD4+ T cells from peripheral blood mononuclear cells, taken in the second trimester of pregnancy. This receptor was identified in a female donor in good health, enrolled as a control in a pregnancy study.

In DNA form, the CDR3 reads TGCGCCAGCAGTCTTCGACAGGGGGCCTACGAGCAGTACTTC. Encoded protein: CASSLRQGAYEQYF. V is TRBV23-1 and J is TRBJ2-7; 9 positions match TRBD1. TRBV23-1 is an ORF for which the function is uncertain. The CDR3 is 14 residues long. The V gene end was trimmed by 4 bases and the J gene end by 2 bases; junction bases not matched to a gene: 3.